This T cell receptor beta chain was identified during a study of CD8+ T cells in alopecia areata. Notes on the study in general: Clarity of TCR sharing across patients fell short of that in mice, possibly HLA-related. Normal-skin resident alphabeta T cells also appear among scalp sample sequences.

The CDR3 extends over 14 amino acids. V lost 4 bases and J 2 bases, leaving 15 bases between the germline ends. CDR1 and CDR2 from the germline V gene are GTSNPN and SVGIG (reference sequence). Details on this clone: Antigen unknown.

Following RNA extraction, reverse transcription yielded cDNA that acted as the sequencing template. Profiling relied on immunoSEQ multiplex PCR, and the TCRdb table lists in-frame clones only, not all of them. Altogether hundreds of thousands of clones are present, 67% being singletons, with the ten largest covering more than 0.95%. The rearrangement joins TRBV30 to TRBJ2-7; D is possibly TRBD1 or TRBD2 (5 bases each). This sequence originates from a human donor with alopecia areata. The sample was CD4+ T cells sorted from blood, taken at week 0. CDR3 loop: CAWMTGASTYEQYF. The CDR3 DNA follows: TGTGCCTGGATGACCGGGGCCTCGACCTACGAGCAGTACTTC.